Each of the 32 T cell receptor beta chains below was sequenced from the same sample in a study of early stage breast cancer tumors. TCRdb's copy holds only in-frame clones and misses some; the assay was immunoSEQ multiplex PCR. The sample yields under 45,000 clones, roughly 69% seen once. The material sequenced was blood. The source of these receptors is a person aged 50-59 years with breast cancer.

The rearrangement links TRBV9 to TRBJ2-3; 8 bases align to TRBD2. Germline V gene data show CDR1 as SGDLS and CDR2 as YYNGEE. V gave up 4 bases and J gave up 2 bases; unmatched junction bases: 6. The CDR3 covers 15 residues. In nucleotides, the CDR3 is TGTGCCAGCAGCAAACTAGCGGCGAACACAGATACGCAGTATTTT. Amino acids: CASSKLAANTDTQYF.

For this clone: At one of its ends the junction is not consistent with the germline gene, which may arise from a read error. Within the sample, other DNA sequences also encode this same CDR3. CDR3 DNA: TGTGCCAGTAGCTTAGAATCAGGGGCCCCTCTAGAGCAGTTCTTC. Amino acids: CASSLESGAPLEQFF. The V call is TRBV7-2, the J call TRBJ2-1, with a possible D match to TRBD1 (6 bases). CDR3 length: 15 residues. In germline, CDR1 is SGHTA, CDR2 FQGNSA.

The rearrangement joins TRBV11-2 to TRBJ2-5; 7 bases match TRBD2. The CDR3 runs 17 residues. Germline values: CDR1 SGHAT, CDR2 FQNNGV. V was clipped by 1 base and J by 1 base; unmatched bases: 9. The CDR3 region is CASSLGSTGGPQETQYF. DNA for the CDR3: TGTGCCAGCAGCTTAGGATCGACGGGAGGCCCCCAAGAGACCCAGTACTTC.

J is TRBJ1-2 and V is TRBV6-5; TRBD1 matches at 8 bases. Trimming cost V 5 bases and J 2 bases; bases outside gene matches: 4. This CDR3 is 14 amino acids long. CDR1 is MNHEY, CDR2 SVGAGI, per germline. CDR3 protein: CASSGQGTNYGYTF. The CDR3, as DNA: TGTGCCAGCAGTGGACAGGGAACCAACTATGGCTACACCTTC.

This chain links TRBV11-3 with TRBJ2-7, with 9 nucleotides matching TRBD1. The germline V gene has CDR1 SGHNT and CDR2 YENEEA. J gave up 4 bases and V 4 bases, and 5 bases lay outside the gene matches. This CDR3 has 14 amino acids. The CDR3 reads CASSSRDREYEQYF. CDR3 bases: TGTGCCAGCAGCTCCAGGGACAGGGAGTACGAGCAGTACTTC.

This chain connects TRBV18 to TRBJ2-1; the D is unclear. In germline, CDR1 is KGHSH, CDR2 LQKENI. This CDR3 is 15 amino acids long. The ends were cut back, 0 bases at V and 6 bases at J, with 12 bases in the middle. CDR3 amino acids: CASSPPAGQVNEQFF. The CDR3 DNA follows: TGTGCCAGCTCACCACCGGCTGGGCAGGTCAATGAGCAGTTCTTC.

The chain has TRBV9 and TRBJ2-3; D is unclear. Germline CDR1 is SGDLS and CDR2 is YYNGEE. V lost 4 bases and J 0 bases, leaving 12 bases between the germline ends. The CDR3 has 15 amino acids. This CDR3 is CASSPDRSSTDTQYF. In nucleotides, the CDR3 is TGTGCCAGCAGCCCCGATCGCAGTAGCACAGATACGCAGTATTTT.

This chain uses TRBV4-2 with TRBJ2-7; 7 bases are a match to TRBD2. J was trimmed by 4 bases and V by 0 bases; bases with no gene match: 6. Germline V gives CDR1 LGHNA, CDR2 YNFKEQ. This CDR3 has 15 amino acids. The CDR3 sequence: CASSQDRQGGYEQYF. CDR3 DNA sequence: TGTGCCAGCAGCCAAGATCGCCAGGGAGGGTACGAGCAGTACTTC.

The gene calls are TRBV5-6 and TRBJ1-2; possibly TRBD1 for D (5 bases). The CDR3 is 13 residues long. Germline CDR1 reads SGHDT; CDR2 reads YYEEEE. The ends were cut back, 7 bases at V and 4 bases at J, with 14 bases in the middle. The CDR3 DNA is TGTGCCAGCCTCCCCTTTAGGGGCTATGGCTACACCTTC. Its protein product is CASLPFRGYGYTF.

The CDR3 loop reads CASSPWQGASSSGANVLTF. CDR3 DNA sequence: TGTGCCAGTAGTCCCTGGCAGGGGGCCTCGTCCTCTGGGGCCAACGTCCTGACTTTC. The genes are TRBV19 and TRBJ2-6, with 8 bases matching TRBD1. Trimming removed 5 bases from V and 0 bases from J; junction bases left unmatched: 12. The CDR3 contains 19 residues. CDR1 is LNHDA and CDR2 is SQIVND in the germline V gene (reference sequence).

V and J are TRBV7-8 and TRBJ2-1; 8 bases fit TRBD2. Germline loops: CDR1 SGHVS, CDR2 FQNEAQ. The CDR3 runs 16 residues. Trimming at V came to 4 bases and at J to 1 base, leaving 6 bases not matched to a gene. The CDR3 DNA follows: TGTGCCAGCAGCTCACGCGGGAGGATGTCCTACAATGAGCAGTTCTTC. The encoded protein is CASSSRGRMSYNEQFF. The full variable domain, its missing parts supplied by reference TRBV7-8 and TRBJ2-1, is GAGVSQSPRYKVAKRGQDVALRCDPISGHVSLFWYQQALGQGPEFLTYFQNEAQLDKSGLPSDRFFAERPEGSVSTLKIQRTQQEDSAVYLCASSSRGRMSYNEQFFGPGTRLTVL.

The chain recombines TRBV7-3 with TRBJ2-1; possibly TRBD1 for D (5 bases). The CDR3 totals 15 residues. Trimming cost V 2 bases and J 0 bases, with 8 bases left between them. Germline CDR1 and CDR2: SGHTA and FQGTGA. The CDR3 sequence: CASSLDQGSYNEQFF. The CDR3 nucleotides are TGTGCCAGCAGCTTAGACCAGGGCTCCTACAATGAGCAGTTCTTC. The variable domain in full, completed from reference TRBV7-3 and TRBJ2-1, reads GAGVSQTPSNKVTEKGKYVELRCDPISGHTALYWYRQSLGQGPEFLIYFQGTGAADDSGLPNDRFFAVRPEGSVSTLKIQRTERGDSAVYLCASSLDQGSYNEQFFGPGTRLTVL.

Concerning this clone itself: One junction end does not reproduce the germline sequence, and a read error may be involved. The CDR3 here is CASSSLAGANTGELFF. DNA of the CDR3: TGTGCTAGCAGCTCGTTAGCGGGGGCAAACACCGGGGAGCTGTTTTTT. This rearrangement joins TRBV7-7 to TRBJ2-2, with TRBD2 matching over 9 bases. The CDR3 length is 16 residues. Germline lookup yields CDR1 SSHAT and CDR2 FNYEAQ (reference sequence).

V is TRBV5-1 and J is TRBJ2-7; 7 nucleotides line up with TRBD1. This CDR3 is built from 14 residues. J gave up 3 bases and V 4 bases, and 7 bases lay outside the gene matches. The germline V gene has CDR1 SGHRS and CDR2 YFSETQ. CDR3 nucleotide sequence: TGCGCCAGCAGCCCGGCGACAGGGAGCTACGAGCAGTACTTC. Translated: CASSPATGSYEQYF.

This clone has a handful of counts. CDR3 region: CAISESGRYEQYV. The CDR3, as DNA: TGTGCCATCAGTGAGTCTGGGAGGTACGAGCAGTACGTC. The chain joins TRBV10-3 to TRBJ2-7, with D possibly TRBD2 on 6 matching bases. V lost 0 bases, J lost 4 bases, and 7 bases lay in between. The CDR3 is 13 residues long. CDR1 is ENHRY and CDR2 is SYGVKD in the germline V gene.

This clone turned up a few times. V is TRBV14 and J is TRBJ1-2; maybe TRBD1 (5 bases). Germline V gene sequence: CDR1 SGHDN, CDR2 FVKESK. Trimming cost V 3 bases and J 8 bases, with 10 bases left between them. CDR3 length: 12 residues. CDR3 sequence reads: CASSHSRGGYTF. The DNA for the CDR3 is TGTGCCAGCAGCCATTCTAGGGGCGGCTACACCTTC.

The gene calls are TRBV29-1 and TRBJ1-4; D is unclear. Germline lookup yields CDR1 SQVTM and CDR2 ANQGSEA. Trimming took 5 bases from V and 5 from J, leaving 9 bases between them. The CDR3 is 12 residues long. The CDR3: CSVTTMNEKLFF. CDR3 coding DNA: TGCAGCGTTACGACAATGAATGAAAAACTGTTTTTT.

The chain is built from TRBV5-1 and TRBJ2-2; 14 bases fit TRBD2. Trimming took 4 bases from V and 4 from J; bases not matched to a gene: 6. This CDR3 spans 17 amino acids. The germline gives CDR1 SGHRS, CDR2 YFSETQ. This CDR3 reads CASSALGLAGGTGELFF. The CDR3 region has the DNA TGCGCCAGCAGCGCCCTAGGACTAGCGGGAGGCACCGGGGAGCTGTTTTTT.

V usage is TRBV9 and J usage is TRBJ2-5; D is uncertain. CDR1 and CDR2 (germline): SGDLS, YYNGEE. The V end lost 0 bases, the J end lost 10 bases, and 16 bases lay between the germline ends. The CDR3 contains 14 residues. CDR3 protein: CASSVVESKSIQYF. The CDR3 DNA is TGTGCCAGCAGCGTAGTGGAGTCCAAGAGTATCCAGTACTTC.

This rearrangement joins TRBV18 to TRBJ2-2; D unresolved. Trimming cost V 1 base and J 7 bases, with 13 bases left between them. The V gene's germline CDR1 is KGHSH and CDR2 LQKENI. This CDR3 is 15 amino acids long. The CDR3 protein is CASSPLDTLGGELFF. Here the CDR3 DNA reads TGTGCCAGCTCACCACTAGACACGTTGGGCGGGGAGCTGTTTTTT.

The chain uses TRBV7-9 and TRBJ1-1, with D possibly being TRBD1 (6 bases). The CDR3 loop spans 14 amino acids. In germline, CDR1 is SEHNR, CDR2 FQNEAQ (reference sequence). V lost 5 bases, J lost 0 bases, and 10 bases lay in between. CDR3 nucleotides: TGTGCCAGCAGCCGGACAGAAATGAACACTGAAGCTTTCTTT. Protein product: CASSRTEMNTEAFF.

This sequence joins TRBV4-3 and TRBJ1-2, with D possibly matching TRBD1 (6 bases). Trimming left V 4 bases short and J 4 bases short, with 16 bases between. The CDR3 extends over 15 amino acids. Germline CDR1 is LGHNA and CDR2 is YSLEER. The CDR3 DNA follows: TGCGCCAGCAGCCCCTCCGAGGGGGGGGCCTATGGCTACACCTTC. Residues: CASSPSEGGAYGYTF.

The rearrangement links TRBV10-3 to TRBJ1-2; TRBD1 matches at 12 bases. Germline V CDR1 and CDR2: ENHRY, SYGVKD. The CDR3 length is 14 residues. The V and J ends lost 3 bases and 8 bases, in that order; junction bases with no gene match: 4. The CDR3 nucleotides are TGTGCCATCAGTGACGGGACAGGGGGCGCAGGCTACACCTTC. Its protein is CAISDGTGGAGYTF.

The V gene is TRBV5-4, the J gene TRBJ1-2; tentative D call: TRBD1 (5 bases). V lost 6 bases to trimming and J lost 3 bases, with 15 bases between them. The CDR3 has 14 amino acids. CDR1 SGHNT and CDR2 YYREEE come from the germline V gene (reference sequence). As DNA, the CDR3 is TGTGCCAGCACCTTCGGTCGGGGGGACTATGGCTACACCTTC. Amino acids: CASTFGRGDYGYTF. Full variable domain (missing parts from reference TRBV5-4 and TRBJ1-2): ETGVTQSPTHLIKTRGQQVTLRCSSQSGHNTVSWYQQALGQGPQFIFQYYREEENGRGNFPPRFSGLQFPNYSSELNVNALELDDSALYLCASTFGRGDYGYTFGSGTRLTVV.

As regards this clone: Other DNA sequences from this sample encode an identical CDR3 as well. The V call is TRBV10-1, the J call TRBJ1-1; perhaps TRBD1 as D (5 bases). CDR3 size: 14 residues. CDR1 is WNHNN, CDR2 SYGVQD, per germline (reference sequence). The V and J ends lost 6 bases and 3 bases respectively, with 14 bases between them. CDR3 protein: CASSAGRGDTEAFF. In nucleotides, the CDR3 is TGCGCCAGCAGCGCTGGAAGGGGTGACACTGAAGCTTTCTTT.

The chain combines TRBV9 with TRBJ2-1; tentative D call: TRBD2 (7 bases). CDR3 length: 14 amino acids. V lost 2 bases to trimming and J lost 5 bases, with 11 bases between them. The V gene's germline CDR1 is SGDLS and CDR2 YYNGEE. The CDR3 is CASSVRGGDNEQFF. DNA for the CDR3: TGTGCCAGCAGCGTGAGGGGGGGGGACAATGAGCAGTTCTTC.

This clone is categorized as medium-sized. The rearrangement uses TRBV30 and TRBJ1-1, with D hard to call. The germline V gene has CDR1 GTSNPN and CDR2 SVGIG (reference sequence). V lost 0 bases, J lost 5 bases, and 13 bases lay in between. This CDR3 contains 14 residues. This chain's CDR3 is CAWSVLLAVTEAFF. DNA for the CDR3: TGTGCCTGGAGTGTACTCCTAGCGGTAACTGAAGCTTTCTTT.

The CDR3 is CASSLDPGGTGNQPQHF. The CDR3, as DNA: TGTGCCAGCAGCTTAGATCCAGGGGGCACGGGCAATCAGCCCCAGCATTTT. This sequence joins TRBV7-8 and TRBJ1-5; TRBD1 matches at 8 bases. The ends lost 1 base at V and 2 bases at J; junction bases unmatched: 7. The V gene's germline CDR1 is SGHVS and CDR2 FQNEAQ. The CDR3 runs 17 residues. Combining the CDR3 with reference TRBV7-8 and TRBJ1-5 gives the whole variable domain GAGVSQSPRYKVAKRGQDVALRCDPISGHVSLFWYQQALGQGPEFLTYFQNEAQLDKSGLPSDRFFAERPEGSVSTLKIQRTQQEDSAVYLCASSLDPGGTGNQPQHFGDGTRLSIL.

The CDR3 coding sequence is TGTGCCAGCAGAGACCCTAGCGGGGGGGAAGATACGCAGTATTTT. Protein product: CASRDPSGGEDTQYF. This chain joins TRBV2 and TRBJ2-3; 12 bases match TRBD2. Germline V lookup: CDR1 SNHLY, CDR2 FYNNEI. The CDR3 length is 15 residues. Trimming removed 6 bases from V and 5 bases from J; junction bases left unmatched: 6.

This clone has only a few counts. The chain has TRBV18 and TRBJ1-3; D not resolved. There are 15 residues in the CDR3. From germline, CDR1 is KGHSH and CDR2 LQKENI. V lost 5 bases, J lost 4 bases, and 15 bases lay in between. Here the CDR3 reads CASSLLQDSGNTIYF. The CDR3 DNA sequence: TGTGCCAGCTCATTATTGCAGGATTCGGGAAACACCATATATTTT.

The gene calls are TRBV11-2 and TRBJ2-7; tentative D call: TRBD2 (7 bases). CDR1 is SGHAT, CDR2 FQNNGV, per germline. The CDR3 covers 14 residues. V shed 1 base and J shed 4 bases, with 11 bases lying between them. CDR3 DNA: TGTGCCAGCAGCTTAGCGGGGGGCAGATACGAGCAGTACTTC. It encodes CASSLAGGRYEQYF. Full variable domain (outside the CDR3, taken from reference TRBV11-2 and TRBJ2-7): EAGVAQSPRYKIIEKRQSVAFWCNPISGHATLYWYQQILGQGPKLLIQFQNNGVVDDSQLPKDRFSAERLKGVDSTLKIQPAKLEDSAVYLCASSLAGGRYEQYFGPGTRLTVT.

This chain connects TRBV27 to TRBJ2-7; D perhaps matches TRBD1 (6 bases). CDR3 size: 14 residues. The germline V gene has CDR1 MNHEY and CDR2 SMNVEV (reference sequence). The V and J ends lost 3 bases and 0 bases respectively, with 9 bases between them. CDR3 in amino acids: CASSFTGTSYEQYF. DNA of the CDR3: TGTGCCAGCAGTTTTACAGGGACCTCCTACGAGCAGTACTTC.